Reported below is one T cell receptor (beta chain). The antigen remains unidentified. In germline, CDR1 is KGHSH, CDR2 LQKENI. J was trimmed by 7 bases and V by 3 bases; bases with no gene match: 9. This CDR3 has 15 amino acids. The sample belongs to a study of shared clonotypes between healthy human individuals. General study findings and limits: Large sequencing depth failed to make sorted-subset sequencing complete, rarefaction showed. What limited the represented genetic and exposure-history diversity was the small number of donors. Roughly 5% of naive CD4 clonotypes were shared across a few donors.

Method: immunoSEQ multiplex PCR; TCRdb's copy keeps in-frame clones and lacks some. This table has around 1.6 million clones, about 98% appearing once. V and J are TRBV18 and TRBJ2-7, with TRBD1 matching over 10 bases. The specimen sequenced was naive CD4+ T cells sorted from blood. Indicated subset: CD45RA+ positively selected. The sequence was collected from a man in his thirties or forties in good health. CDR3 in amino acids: CASSPTDRGLEEQYF. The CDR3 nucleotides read TGTGCCAGCTCACCGACCGACAGGGGGCTGGAAGAGCAGTACTTC.